This T cell receptor (beta chain) was sequenced in a study of B cell selection in AIRE deficiency. The count of this clone is one. Regulatory T cells were sorted as CD4+CD25hiCD127low/negative. Profiling relied on immunoSEQ multiplex PCR, and the TCRdb table lists in-frame clones only, not all of them. The sample lists roughly 18,000 clones, around 93% occurring once. Germline CDR1 is LGHNA and CDR2 is YNFKEQ. There are 16 residues in the CDR3. Germline trimming cut 5 bases from V and 5 bases from J; bases unmatched to any gene: 6. This clonotype was obtained from a human donor in good health. The chain recombines TRBV4-2 with TRBJ2-2, with 12 positions matching TRBD2. The sequencing sample was made of CD4+CD25+ Tregs sorted from PBMCs. The CDR3 here is CASSFGLAGGTGELFF. CDR3 sequence (DNA): TGTGCCAGCAGCTTCGGTCTAGCGGGAGGGACCGGGGAGCTGTTTTTT.